This T cell receptor beta chain was identified during a study of CD8 T cells in ankylosing spondylitis. Findings and limits, study-wide: Earlier authors reported some of these motif variants in reactive arthritis synovial fluid and blood. Made up of under 10 highly homologous variants, a TCR beta motif appeared characteristic of ankylosing spondylitis blood. Disease-associated clonotypes exhibited CD8+ identity and were relatively infrequent in peripheral blood.

CDR3 length equals 16 residues. TCRdb used MiXCR to reprocess the 5' RACE reads, holding one entry per CDR3 protein. The table includes about 540,000 distinct CDR3 sequences, about an eighth detected once. Turning to this clonotype: What it binds is unknown.

This receptor was obtained from a male donor with ankylosing spondylitis. The chain links TRBV21-1 to TRBJ2-3; the DNA was not used to check the table's D call, TRBD1. TRBV21-1 is assigned pseudogene status. Sequencing used blood, either unsorted or a sorted T cell fraction (not recorded which). CDR3 nucleotides: TGTGCCAGCAGCCAGACAGGGCATGAGGAAACAGATACGCAGTATTTT. It translates to CASSQTGHEETDTQYF.